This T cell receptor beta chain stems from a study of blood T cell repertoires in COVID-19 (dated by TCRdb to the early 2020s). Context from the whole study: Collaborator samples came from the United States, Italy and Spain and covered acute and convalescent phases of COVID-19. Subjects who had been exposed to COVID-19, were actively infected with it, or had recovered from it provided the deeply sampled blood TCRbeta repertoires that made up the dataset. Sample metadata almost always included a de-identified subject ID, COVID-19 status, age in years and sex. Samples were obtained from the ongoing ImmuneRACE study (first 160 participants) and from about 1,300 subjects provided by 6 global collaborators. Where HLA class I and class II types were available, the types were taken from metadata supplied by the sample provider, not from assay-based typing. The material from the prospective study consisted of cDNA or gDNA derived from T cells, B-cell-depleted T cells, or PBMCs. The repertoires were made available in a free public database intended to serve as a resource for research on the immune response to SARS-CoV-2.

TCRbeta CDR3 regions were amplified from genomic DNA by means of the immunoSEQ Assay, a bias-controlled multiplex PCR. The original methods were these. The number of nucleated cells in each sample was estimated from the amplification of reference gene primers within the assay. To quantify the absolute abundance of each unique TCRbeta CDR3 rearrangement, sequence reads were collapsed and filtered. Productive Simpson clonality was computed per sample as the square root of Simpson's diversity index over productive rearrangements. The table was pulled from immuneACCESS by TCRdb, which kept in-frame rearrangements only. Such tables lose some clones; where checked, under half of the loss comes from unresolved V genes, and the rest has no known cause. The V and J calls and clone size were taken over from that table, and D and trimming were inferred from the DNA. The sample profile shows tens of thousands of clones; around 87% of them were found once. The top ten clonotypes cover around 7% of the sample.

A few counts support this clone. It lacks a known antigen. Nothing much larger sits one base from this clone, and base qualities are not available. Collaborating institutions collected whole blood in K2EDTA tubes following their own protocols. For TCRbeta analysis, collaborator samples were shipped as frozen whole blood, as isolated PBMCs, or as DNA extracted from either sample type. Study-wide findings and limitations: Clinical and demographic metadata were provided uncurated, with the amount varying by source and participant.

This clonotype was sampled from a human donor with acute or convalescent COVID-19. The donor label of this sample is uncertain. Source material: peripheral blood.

The CDR3 region: CASSYGTGAPYGYTF. The bases are TGTGCCAGCAGCTACGGGACAGGGGCCCCTTATGGCTACACCTTC. The receptor chain draws on TRBV11-2 and TRBJ1-2; TRBD1 lines up with 10 middle nucleotides. V lost 4 bases and J lost 5 bases, and the count of bases not matched to a germline gene is 7. CDR1 is given as SGHAT and CDR2 as FQNNGV, both from the germline V gene. Including cysteine and phenylalanine, the CDR3 has 15 amino acids. Of all the DNA, just the CDR3 is kept, 45 bases in frame from base 1.